The present T cell receptor beta chain was sequenced within a study of OX40 agonist ivuxolimab in advanced cancers. Across the study: Six ivuxolimab dose levels, 0.01 to 10 mg/kg, were given intravenously every 2 weeks.

As regards this clone: Antigen unknown.

Trimming cost V 6 bases and J 0 bases; bases outside gene matches: 11. Germline V lookup: CDR1 LNHDA, CDR2 SQIVND (reference sequence). This CDR3 is 19 amino acids long. This table comes from immunoSEQ multiplex PCR, and its TCRdb copy is limited to in-frame clones, with some not included. The sample lists about 52,000 clones; about nine tenths were seen once. Study outcomes and limitations: Those patients achieving a partial response at 0.1-3.0 mg/kg showed among the lowest clonal expansion.

V gene TRBV19 combines with J gene TRBJ2-4; 13 nucleotides line up with TRBD2. This TCR came from an adult with an advanced solid tumor such as melanoma, head and neck, liver or kidney cancer. Sequencing used CD4+ or CD8+ T cells sorted from blood, obtained in a trial of the OX40 agonist ivuxolimab. CDR3 sequence: CASRARTSGGTLAKNIQYF. Here the CDR3 DNA reads TGTGCCAGTAGGGCCCGGACTAGCGGGGGCACACTAGCCAAAAACATTCAGTACTTC.